This T cell receptor (beta chain) was recorded in a study of blood T cells in healthy people across ages. With regard to this clonotype: Germline is not matched at one junction end, which may reflect a read error.

Germline V lookup: CDR1 MNHNS, CDR2 SASEGT. This CDR3 is built from 12 residues. Using a J-beta primer mix together with a sample-barcoded 5' primer, a second PCR was run for roughly 6 to 11 cycles. A minimum of 3 million CDR3-containing paired-end reads was obtained for each sample. TCRdb itself ran the 5' RACE reads through MiXCR, one entry per CDR3 protein. The repertoire holds about 720,000 distinct CDR3 sequences, with just under 25% as singletons. The same data also contributed to another study, on T cells of mothers and their children. As reported in that work: Each 15 ul cDNA reaction used about 1.5 ug RNA; all RNA was used. Overlap in related mother-child pairs always slightly exceeded unrelated pairs, never significantly.

This receptor was identified in a boy aged 5-17 years in good health. V and J are TRBV6-1 and TRBJ1-1; tentatively, D is TRBD1 (5 bases). Sequenced material: blood. In nucleotides, the CDR3 is TGTGCCATCAGTGAGAGAAGGGGTGAAGCTTTCTTT. Translation gives CAISERRGEAFF.